This TCR beta chain was sequenced during a study of blood T cell repertoires in COVID-19. Germline V gives CDR1 PRHDT, CDR2 FYEKMQ (reference sequence). V lost 3 bases and J lost 7; bases outside the gene matches: 7. The CDR3 spans 15 residues. This study enrolled people aged roughly 18 to 90 from around 25 US geographic areas. Before they entered the study, exposed participants had met a COVID-19 case within 2 weeks. Sequenced by immunoSEQ multiplex PCR; TCRdb stores in-frame clones only, minus some. The sample yields a few hundred thousand clones, about 85% seen once. Sample: PBMCs or T cells enriched from blood (not recorded which). This receptor was identified in a woman in her 50s who had been exposed to COVID-19. The chain carries TRBV13 and TRBJ2-7; 12 nucleotides align to TRBD2. CDR3 DNA: TGTGCCAGCAGCTTTTCTAGCGGGGGGGCGCGAGAGCAGTACTTC. Its protein is CASSFSSGGAREQYF. The variable domain in full, completed from reference TRBV13 and TRBJ2-7, reads AAGVIQSPRHLIKEKRETATLKCYPIPRHDTVYWYQQGPGQDPQFLISFYEKMQSDKGSIPDRFSAQQFSDYHSELNMSSLELGDSALYFCASSFSSGGAREQYFGPGTRLTVT.